Here is one TCR beta chain with its context. No antigen is known for it. This record comes from a study of cytomegalovirus exposure and HLA in healthy donors. Turning to the study itself: Prior work identified about 120 million unique TCR beta sequences in around 170 million T cells. There were 350 to 400 genotyped donors. Of these, about 80% fell in the genetic ancestry cluster associated with self-reported Caucasian donors. General observations from the study: Looking again later, the authors saw that most CMV-associated TCR beta chains seemed HLA-restricted. Presence/absence analyses treated sequencing depth as roughly uniform across donors.

Use of 60 Vbeta and 13 Jbeta primers characterized the PCR. Measured with immunoSEQ multiplex PCR; TCRdb has only the in-frame clones, and not every one. Of about 180,000 clones in the sample, around 80% were seen once. Per the germline V gene, CDR1 is LNHDA and CDR2 is SQIVND (reference sequence). This CDR3 contains 15 residues. V was pared by 0 bases and J by 5 bases, with 12 bases between. This chain links TRBV19 with TRBJ2-3; weak D call: TRBD1 (7 bases). The sample taken for sequencing was PBMCs. The clonotype originates from a man aged 18 to 29 in good health and CMV-seronegative. Here the CDR3 DNA reads TGTGCCAGTAGTATAGAAGGGACAGCGGGAGATACGCAGTATTTT. Translated, it gives CASSIEGTAGDTQYF.